Shown below are 8 T cell receptor beta chains from a single sample sequenced in a study of post-analysis software for immune sequencing data. The study, taken as a whole, reports: Five or six TRBV segments were more frequent in patients than controls; TRBV5-6, TRBV5-1 and TRBV20-1 belonged to this group.

Antigens of these TCRs are unknown. Unique molecular identifiers were carried by the TCR beta cDNA libraries. A single record per CDR3 protein comes from TCRdb applying MiXCR to the PCR reads. Among more than 450,000 distinct CDR3 sequences listed, around 44% were seen once. Sequencing input: blood. These receptors were collected from a girl aged 10 to 17 with multiple sclerosis.

This chain uses TRBV5-1 with TRBJ2-5; D unclear. Trimming pared 1 base from V and 11 bases from J, leaving 24 bases between. Germline CDR1 reads SGHRS; CDR2 reads YFSETQ. This CDR3 spans 16 amino acids. The CDR3 DNA follows: TGCGCCAGCAGCTTGAGGGTTTCCCTAGGCTCCAATGAGCAGTACTTC. Translation: CASSLRVSLGSNEQYF.

As for this clonotype: One end of the junction does not line up with germline, which may come from a read error. The genes are TRBV20-1 and TRBJ1-2; the D gene is possibly TRBD1 (5 bases). The CDR3 sequence is 12 residues long. Germline loops: CDR1 DFQATT, CDR2 SNEGSKA (reference sequence). CDR3: CSARDDRYGYTF. The CDR3 DNA is TGCAGTGCAAGAGATGACAGATATGGCTACACCTTC.

The V and J genes are TRBV12-3 or TRBV12-4 and TRBJ2-7; 12 nucleotides match TRBD2. V was pared by 4 bases and J by 3 bases, with 7 bases of the junction left unmatched. The CDR3 sequence is 16 residues long. CDR3 nucleotides: TGTGCCAGCAGTTCGAGGACTAGCGGGATCTACTACGAGCAGTACTTC. Its translation is CASSSRTSGIYYEQYF.

This clonotype has more than one count but fewer than ten. The chain combines TRBV20-1 with TRBJ2-5, with D tentatively TRBD1 or TRBD2 (5 bases each). Trimming took 4 bases from V and 3 from J, leaving 9 bases between them. This CDR3 is 12 amino acids long. Germline lookup yields CDR1 DFQATT and CDR2 SNEGSKA (reference sequence). CDR3 in amino acids: CSATGDEETQYF. DNA for the CDR3: TGCAGTGCTACCGGGGACGAAGAGACCCAGTACTTC.

This clonotype was observed a handful of times. The rearrangement links TRBV29-1 to TRBJ2-5, with 8 bases identical to TRBD1. Matching the DNA end better, TRBJ2-7 makes the J call doubtful. The CDR3 sequence is 13 residues long. The V gene's germline CDR1 is SQVTM and CDR2 ANQGSEA. CDR3 sequence reads: CSVRGQGLVEQYF. The CDR3 DNA follows: TGCAGCGTTCGTGGACAGGGTCTAGTCGAGCAGTACTTC.

This clonotype came up a few times. The genes are TRBV6-5 and TRBJ2-7; D is unclear. Per germline, CDR1 MNHEY and CDR2 SVGAGI. V dropped 7 bases and J dropped 2 bases, with 18 bases sitting between them. The CDR3 loop spans 15 amino acids. The CDR3 DNA reads TGTGCCAGCAACCCTCGTCGCGACACAGCCTACGAGCAGTACTTC. Its translation: CASNPRRDTAYEQYF.

The V call is TRBV7-2, the J call TRBJ2-4; D is tentatively TRBD1 or TRBD2 (5 bases each). The CDR3 sequence is 13 residues long. V shed 1 base and J shed 13 bases, with 14 bases lying between them. Germline-derived CDR1 and CDR2 are SGHTA and FQGNSA. The CDR3 spells CASSLEAGREQYF. Here the CDR3 DNA reads TGTGCCAGCAGCTTAGAAGCAGGGAGAGAGCAGTACTTC.

This clonotype has only a few counts. This chain links TRBV7-3 with TRBJ2-6, with D perhaps assigned TRBD1 or TRBD2 (5 bases each). The CDR3 runs to 16 residues. Germline V gives CDR1 SGHTA, CDR2 FQGTGA. Trimming stripped 3 bases from V and 1 base from J, with 10 bases between. CDR3 DNA sequence: TGTGCCAGCAGCTTCCCGGGACGGTCTGGGGCCAACGTCCTGACTTTC. Amino acids: CASSFPGRSGANVLTF. The whole variable domain, filled in from reference TRBV7-3 and TRBJ2-6, reads GAGVSQTPSNKVTEKGKYVELRCDPISGHTALYWYRQSLGQGPEFLIYFQGTGAADDSGLPNDRFFAVRPEGSVSTLKIQRTERGDSAVYLCASSFPGRSGANVLTFGAGSRLTVL.